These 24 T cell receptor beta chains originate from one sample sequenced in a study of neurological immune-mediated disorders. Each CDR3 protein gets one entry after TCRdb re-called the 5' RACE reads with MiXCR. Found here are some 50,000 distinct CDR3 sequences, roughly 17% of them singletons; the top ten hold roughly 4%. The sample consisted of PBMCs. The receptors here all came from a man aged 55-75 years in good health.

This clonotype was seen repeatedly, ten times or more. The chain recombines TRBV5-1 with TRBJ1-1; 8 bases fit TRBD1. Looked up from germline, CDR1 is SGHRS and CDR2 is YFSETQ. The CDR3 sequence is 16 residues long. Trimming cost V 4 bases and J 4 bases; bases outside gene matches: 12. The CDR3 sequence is CASSLLLQGGSTEAFF. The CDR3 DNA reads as TGCGCCAGCAGCCTCCTACTACAGGGGGGGAGCACTGAAGCTTTCTTT.

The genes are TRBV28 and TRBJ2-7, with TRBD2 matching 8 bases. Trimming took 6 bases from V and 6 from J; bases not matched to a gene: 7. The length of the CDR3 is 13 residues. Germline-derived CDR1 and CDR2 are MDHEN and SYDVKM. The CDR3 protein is CASRQPGLVEQYF. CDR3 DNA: TGTGCCAGCAGGCAGCCGGGACTAGTCGAGCAGTACTTC.

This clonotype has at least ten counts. The CDR3 sequence: CASNSAGGYYNEQFF. In nucleotides, the CDR3 is TGCGCCAGCAATTCGGCGGGAGGTTACTACAATGAGCAGTTCTTC. V usage is TRBV5-1 and J usage is TRBJ2-1; 8 nucleotides line up with TRBD2. The CDR3 sequence is 15 residues long. The V segment lost 6 bases and the J segment 3 bases; nucleotides outside the gene matches: 8. Germline V gene lookup returns CDR1 SGHRS and CDR2 YFSETQ.

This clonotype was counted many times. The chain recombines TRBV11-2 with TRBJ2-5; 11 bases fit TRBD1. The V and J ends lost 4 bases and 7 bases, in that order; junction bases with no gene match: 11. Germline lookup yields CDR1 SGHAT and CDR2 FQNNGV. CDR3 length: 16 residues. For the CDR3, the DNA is TGTGCCAGCAGCTCACCAGGGACAGGGGGAAGAGTGACCCAGTACTTC. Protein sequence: CASSSPGTGGRVTQYF. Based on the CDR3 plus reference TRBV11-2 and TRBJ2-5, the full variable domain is EAGVAQSPRYKIIEKRQSVAFWCNPISGHATLYWYQQILGQGPKLLIQFQNNGVVDDSQLPKDRFSAERLKGVDSTLKIQPAKLEDSAVYLCASSSPGTGGRVTQYFGPGTRLLVL.

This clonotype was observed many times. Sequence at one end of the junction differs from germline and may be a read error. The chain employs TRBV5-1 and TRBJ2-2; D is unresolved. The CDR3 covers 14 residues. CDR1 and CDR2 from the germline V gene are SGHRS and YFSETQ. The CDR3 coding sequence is TGCGCCAGCACCTTGGGGTTGAACACCGGGGAGCTGTTTTTT. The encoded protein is CASTLGLNTGELFF. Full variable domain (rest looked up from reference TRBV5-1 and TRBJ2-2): KAGVTQTPRYLIKTRGQQVTLSCSPISGHRSVSWYQQTPGQGLQFLFEYFSETQRNKGNFPGRFSGRQFSNSRSEMNVSTLELGDSALYLCASTLGLNTGELFFGEGSRLTVL.

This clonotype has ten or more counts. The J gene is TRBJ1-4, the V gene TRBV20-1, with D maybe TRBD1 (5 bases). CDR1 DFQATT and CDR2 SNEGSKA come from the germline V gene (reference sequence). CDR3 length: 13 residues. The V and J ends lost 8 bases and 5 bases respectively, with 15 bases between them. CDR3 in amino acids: CSPHAGTNEKLFF. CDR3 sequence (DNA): TGCAGTCCCCACGCAGGGACCAATGAAAAACTGTTTTTT.

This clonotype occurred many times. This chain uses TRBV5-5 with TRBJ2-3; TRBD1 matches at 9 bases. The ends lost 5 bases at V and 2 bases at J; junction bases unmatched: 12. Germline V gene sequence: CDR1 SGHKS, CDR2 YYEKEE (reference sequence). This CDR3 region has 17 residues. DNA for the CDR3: TGTGCCAGCAGAACGACAGGGGGAACGGGGCCCACAGATACGCAGTATTTT. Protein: CASRTTGGTGPTDTQYF. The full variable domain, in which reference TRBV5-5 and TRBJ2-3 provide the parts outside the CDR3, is DAGVTQSPTHLIKTRGQQVTLRCSPISGHKSVSWYQQVLGQGPQFIFQYYEKEERGRGNFPDRFSARQFPNYSSELNVNALLLGDSALYLCASRTTGGTGPTDTQYFGPGTRLTVL.

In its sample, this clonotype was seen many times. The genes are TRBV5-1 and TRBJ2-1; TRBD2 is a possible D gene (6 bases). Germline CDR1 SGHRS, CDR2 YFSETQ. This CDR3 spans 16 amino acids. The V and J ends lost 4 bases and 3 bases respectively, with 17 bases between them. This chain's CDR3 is CASSPTPSVDYNEQFF. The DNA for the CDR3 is TGCGCCAGCAGCCCCACCCCTAGCGTAGACTACAATGAGCAGTTCTTC.

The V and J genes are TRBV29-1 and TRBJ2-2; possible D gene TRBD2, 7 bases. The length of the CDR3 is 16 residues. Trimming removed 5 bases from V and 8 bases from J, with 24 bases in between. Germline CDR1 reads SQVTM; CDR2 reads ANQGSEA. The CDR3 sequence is CSVCGLVGHVGGELFF. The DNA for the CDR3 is TGCAGCGTTTGCGGACTAGTGGGACATGTGGGTGGGGAGCTGTTTTTT.

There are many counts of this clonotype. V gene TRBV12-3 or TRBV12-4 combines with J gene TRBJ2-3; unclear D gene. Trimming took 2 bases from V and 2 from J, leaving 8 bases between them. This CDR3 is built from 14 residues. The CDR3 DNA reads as TGTGCCAGCAGTTTAAATCGGTACACAGATACGCAGTATTTT. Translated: CASSLNRYTDTQYF.

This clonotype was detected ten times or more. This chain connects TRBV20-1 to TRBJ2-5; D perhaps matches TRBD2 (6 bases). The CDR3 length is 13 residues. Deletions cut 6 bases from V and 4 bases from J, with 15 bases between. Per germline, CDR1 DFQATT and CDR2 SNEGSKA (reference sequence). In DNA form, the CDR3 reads TGCAGTGCAAAGACTAGGGGCCCAGAGACCCAGTACTTC. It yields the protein CSAKTRGPETQYF.

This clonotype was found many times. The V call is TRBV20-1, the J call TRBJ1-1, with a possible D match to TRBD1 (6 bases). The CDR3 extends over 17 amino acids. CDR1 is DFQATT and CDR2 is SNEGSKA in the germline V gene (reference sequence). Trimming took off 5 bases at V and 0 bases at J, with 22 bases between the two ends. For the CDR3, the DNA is TGCAGTGCTGCCCAGGTCTGGGGGCTCCCTATGAACACTGAAGCTTTCTTT. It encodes CSAAQVWGLPMNTEAFF.

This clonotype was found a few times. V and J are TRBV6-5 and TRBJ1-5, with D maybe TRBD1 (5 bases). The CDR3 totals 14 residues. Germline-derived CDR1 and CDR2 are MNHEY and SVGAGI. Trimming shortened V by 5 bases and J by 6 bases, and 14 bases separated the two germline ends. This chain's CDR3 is CASSRTDQGQPQHF. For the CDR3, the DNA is TGTGCCAGCAGTCGGACGGACCAGGGTCAGCCCCAGCATTTT.

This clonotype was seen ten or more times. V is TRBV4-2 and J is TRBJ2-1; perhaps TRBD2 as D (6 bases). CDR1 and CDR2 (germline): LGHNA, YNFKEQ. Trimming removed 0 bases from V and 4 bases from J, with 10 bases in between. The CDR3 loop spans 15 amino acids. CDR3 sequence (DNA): TGTGCCAGCAGCCAAGATGGCGGGACGTACAATGAGCAGTTCTTC. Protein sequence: CASSQDGGTYNEQFF.

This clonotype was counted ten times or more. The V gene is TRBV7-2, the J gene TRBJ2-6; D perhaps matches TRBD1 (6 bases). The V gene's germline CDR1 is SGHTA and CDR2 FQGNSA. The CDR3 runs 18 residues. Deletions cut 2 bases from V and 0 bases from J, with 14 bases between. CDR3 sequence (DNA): TGTGCCAGCAGCTTATCCTACGACAGGATCTCTGGGGCCAACGTCCTGACTTTC. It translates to CASSLSYDRISGANVLTF.

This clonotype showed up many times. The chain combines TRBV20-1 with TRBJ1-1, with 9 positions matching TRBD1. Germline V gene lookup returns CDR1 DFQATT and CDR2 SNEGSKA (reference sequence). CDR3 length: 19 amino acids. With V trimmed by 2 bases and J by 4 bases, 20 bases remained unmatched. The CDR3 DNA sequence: TGCAGTGCTAGAAGGACGAGAACAGGGGGCTCTTTTGGGAGCACTGAAGCTTTCTTT. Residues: CSARRTRTGGSFGSTEAFF.

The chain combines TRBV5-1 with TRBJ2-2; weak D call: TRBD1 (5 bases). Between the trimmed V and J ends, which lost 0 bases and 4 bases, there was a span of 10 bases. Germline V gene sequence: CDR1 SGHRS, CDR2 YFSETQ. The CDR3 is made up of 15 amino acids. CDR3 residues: CASSLVTVTTGELFF. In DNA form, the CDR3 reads TGCGCCAGCAGCTTGGTGACAGTGACCACCGGGGAGCTGTTTTTT. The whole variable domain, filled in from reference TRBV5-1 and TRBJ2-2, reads KAGVTQTPRYLIKTRGQQVTLSCSPISGHRSVSWYQQTPGQGLQFLFEYFSETQRNKGNFPGRFSGRQFSNSRSEMNVSTLELGDSALYLCASSLVTVTTGELFFGEGSRLTVL.

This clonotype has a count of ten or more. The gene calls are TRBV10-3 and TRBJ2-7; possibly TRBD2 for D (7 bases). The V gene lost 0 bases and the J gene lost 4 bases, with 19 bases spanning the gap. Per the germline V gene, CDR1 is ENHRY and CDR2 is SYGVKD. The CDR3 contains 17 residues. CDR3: CAISESGGQRGSYEQYF. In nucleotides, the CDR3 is TGTGCCATCAGTGAGTCGGGGGGCCAGCGGGGATCGTACGAGCAGTACTTC.

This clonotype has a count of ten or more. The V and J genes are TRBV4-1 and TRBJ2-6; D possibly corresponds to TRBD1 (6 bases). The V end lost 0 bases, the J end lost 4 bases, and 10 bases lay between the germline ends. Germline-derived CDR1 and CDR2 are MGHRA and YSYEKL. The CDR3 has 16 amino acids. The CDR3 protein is CASSQDRGTGANVLTF. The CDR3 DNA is TGCGCCAGCAGCCAAGACAGGGGCACCGGGGCCAACGTCCTGACTTTC.

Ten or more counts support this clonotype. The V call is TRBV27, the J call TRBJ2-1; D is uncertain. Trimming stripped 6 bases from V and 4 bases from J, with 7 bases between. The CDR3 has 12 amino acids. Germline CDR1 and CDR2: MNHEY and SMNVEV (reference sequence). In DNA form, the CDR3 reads TGTGCCAGCAGACGCGCATACAATGAGCAGTTCTTC. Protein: CASRRAYNEQFF.

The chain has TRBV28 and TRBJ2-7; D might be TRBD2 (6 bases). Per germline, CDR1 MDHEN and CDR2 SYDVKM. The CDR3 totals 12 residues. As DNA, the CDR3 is TGTGTTTCCTGCGGGGCCCCCTACGAGCAGTACTTC. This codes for CVSCGAPYEQYF.

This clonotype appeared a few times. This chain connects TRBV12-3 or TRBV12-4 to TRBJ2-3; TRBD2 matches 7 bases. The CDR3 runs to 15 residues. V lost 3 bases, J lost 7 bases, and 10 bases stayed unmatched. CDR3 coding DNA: TGTGCCAGCAGTTTTATCGGTCGGGGGGTAAATACGCAGTATTTT. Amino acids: CASSFIGRGVNTQYF.

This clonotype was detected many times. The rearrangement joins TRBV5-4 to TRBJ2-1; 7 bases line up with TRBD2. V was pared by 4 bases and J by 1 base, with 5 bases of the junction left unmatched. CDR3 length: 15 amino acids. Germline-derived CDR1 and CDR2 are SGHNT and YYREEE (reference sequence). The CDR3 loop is CASSAKAGSYNEQFF. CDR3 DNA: TGTGCCAGCAGCGCCAAAGCGGGGTCCTACAATGAGCAGTTCTTC. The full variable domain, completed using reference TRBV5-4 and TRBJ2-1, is ETGVTQSPTHLIKTRGQQVTLRCSSQSGHNTVSWYQQALGQGPQFIFQYYREEENGRGNFPPRFSGLQFPNYSSELNVNALELDDSALYLCASSAKAGSYNEQFFGPGTRLTVL.

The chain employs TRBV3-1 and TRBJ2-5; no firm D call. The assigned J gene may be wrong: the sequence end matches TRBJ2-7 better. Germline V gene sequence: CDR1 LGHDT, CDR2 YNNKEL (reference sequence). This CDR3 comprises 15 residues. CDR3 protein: CASSPEVGLSDEQYF. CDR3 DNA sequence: TGTGCCAGCAGCCCCGAGGTAGGTCTAAGCGACGAGCAGTACTTC.